A selection of T cell receptor beta chains follows, all from one sample in a study of breast tumors, draining lymph nodes, adjacent tissues. One entry per CDR3 protein results from TCRdb running MiXCR on the multiplex PCR reads. The table shows some 250,000 distinct CDR3 sequences, with 34% occurring only once. The specimen was axillary lymph node tissue. The receptor set was obtained from a female donor with breast cancer. Some clones in this sample may be carry-over from other donors' samples. Both conserved end residues are part of each CDR3. A D gene is named only where the DNA matches it firmly. Clone size is given for some rows only: seen once, a few or many times, or a class if the clone is expanded.

j_call clone_size d_call v_call cdr3_aa cdr3_nt
TRBJ1-2 - - TRBV27 CASSFAGEALGYGYTF TGTGCCAGCAGTTTTGCAGGGGAGGCCCTAGGCTATGGCTACACCTTC
TRBJ2-2 - - TRBV5-5 CASSLFGGHGGELFF TGTGCCAGCAGCTTGTTTGGGGGGCATGGCGGGGAGCTGTTTTTT
TRBJ2-3 many - TRBV9 CASQGSGVSTDTQYF TGTGCCAGCCAGGGCTCGGGGGTGAGCACAGATACGCAGTATTTT
TRBJ1-2 many - TRBV12-3/TRBV12-4 CASSPDVRGHYGYTF TGTGCCAGCAGCCCTGACGTCCGCGGTCACTATGGCTACACCTTC
TRBJ2-2 once TRBD1 TRBV5-1 CASRTGGSPTGELFF TGCGCCAGCAGGACAGGGGGGTCACCCACCGGGGAGCTGTTTTTT
TRBJ2-7 few - TRBV3-1 CASSNREFNHEQYF TGTGCCAGCAGCAACAGGGAATTTAATCACGAGCAGTACTTC
TRBJ1-1 - - TRBV19 CASIGRAHTEAFF TGTGCCAGTATAGGCAGGGCTCACACTGAAGCTTTCTTT
TRBJ1-5 many - TRBV4-1 CASSQATRNQPQHF TGCGCCAGCAGCCAAGCAACACGCAATCAGCCCCAGCATTTT
TRBJ2-1 many - TRBV12-3/TRBV12-4 CASSLAGFSFDNEQFF TGTGCCAGCAGTTTAGCAGGGTTTTCTTTCGACAATGAGCAGTTCTTC
TRBJ1-2 - - TRBV28 CASSFSFSNYGYTF TGTGCCAGCAGTTTTAGTTTTTCTAACTATGGCTACACCTTC
TRBJ1-1 - TRBD1 TRBV7-2 CASSPRQGNTEAFF TGTGCCAGCAGCCCTAGACAGGGAAACACTGAAGCTTTCTTT
TRBJ1-5 many - TRBV19 CASSIDSPRNQPQHF TGTGCCAGTAGTATTGACAGCCCCCGCAATCAGCCCCAGCATTTT
TRBJ2-2 - TRBD1 TRBV7-9 CASSRGQVTNTGELFF TGTGCCAGCAGCCGCGGACAGGTCACGAACACCGGGGAGCTGTTTTTT
TRBJ1-5 - - TRBV20-1 CSARQGTDNPPQHF TGCAGTGCTAGACAGGGGACGGACAATCCGCCCCAGCATTTT
TRBJ2-6 - TRBD1 TRBV12-3/TRBV12-4 CASSLANRGSSGANVLTF TGTGCCAGCAGTTTAGCGAACAGGGGGAGCTCTGGGGCCAACGTCCTGACTTTC
TRBJ1-2 many TRBD1 TRBV29-1 CSVVDRGYGYTF TGCAGCGTTGTAGACAGGGGCTATGGCTACACCTTC
TRBJ1-4 many - TRBV7-8 CASSNSEPRFNEKLFF TGTGCCAGCAGCAACTCAGAGCCCAGGTTTAATGAAAAACTGTTTTTT
TRBJ2-2 many - TRBV24-1 CATSDLERGGHGELFF TGTGCCACCAGTGATTTGGAGAGGGGCGGACACGGGGAGCTGTTTTTT
TRBJ2-7 many - TRBV3-1 CASSQTGRNEQYF TGTGCCAGCAGCCAAACAGGGCGGAACGAGCAGTACTTC
TRBJ2-1 many - TRBV5-1 CASSLEGLGRFF TGCGCCAGCAGCTTGGAGGGGCTAGGCCGGTTCTTC
TRBJ2-5 - - TRBV14 CASSLQGRLETQYF TGTGCCAGCAGCCTGCAGGGCCGACTGGAGACCCAGTACTTC
TRBJ1-6 many - TRBV7-9 CASSLGPGSSPLHF TGTGCCAGCAGCCTGGGTCCTGGCAGTTCACCCCTCCACTTT
TRBJ2-3 - TRBD2 TRBV19 CASSWSGAGGVFSTDTQYF TGTGCCAGTAGTTGGTCCGGGGCGGGGGGGGTCTTTAGCACAGATACGCAGTATTTT
TRBJ2-7 many TRBD2 TRBV19 CASSTGLAGQYEQYF TGTGCCAGTAGTACGGGACTAGCGGGGCAATACGAGCAGTACTTC
TRBJ2-1 - TRBD2 TRBV12-3/TRBV12-4 CASNQRGENEQFF TGTGCCAGCAACCAGCGGGGGGAGAATGAGCAGTTCTTC
TRBJ2-3 many TRBD2 TRBV7-2 CASSLRAGGRYRGDTQYF TGTGCCAGCAGCCTACGCGCGGGGGGCAGGTATCGGGGAGATACGCAGTATTTT
TRBJ1-6 many - TRBV7-2 CASSSPTAYPNSPLHF TGTGCCAGCAGCTCGCCGACAGCATATCCGAATTCACCCCTCCACTTT
TRBJ2-7 many - TRBV6-1 CASSGYRYEQYF TGTGCCAGCAGTGGATATCGATACGAGCAGTACTTC
TRBJ2-3 many TRBD1 TRBV24-1 CATSDFRQGGTQYF TGTGCCACCAGTGATTTCAGACAGGGGGGTACGCAGTATTTT
TRBJ2-7 few - TRBV27 CASSSRVFEGRGEQYF TGTGCCAGCAGCTCGAGGGTGTTCGAGGGGAGGGGGGAGCAGTACTTC
TRBJ1-1 few TRBD1 TRBV5-1 CASSLAGQGKTEAFF TGCGCCAGCAGCTTGGCTGGACAGGGGAAGACTGAAGCTTTCTTT
TRBJ2-1 many TRBD1 TRBV20-1 CSAMADRLNEQFF TGCAGTGCTATGGCGGACAGGTTGAATGAGCAGTTCTTC
TRBJ1-3 many TRBD1 TRBV7-3 CASSSPSRGSGNTIYF TGTGCCAGCAGCTCCCCCTCCAGGGGGTCTGGAAACACCATATATTTT
TRBJ1-1 - - TRBV11-2 CASSLDRKNTEAFF TGTGCCAGCAGCTTAGATCGGAAGAACACTGAAGCTTTCTTT
TRBJ2-3 - TRBD2 TRBV2 CASRGTSGRGTDTQYF TGTGCCAGCAGGGGGACTAGCGGGAGAGGCACAGATACGCAGTATTTT
TRBJ2-7 many TRBD2 TRBV7-2 CASSFMKPGLGYEQYF TGTGCCAGCAGCTTCATGAAGCCGGGACTAGGGTACGAGCAGTACTTC
TRBJ1-1 few - TRBV29-1 CSVERDTEAFF TGCAGCGTTGAGAGGGACACTGAAGCTTTCTTT
TRBJ2-1 many - TRBV6-2/TRBV6-3 CASSRGVGEQFF TGTGCCAGCAGTCGAGGGGTGGGCGAGCAGTTCTTC
TRBJ2-1 many - TRBV7-9 CASSESGEQFF TGTGCCAGCAGCGAGTCCGGTGAGCAGTTCTTC
TRBJ2-7 - TRBD2 TRBV24-1 CATSDPGTSGRNEQYF TGTGCCACCAGTGACCCAGGGACTAGCGGGAGGAACGAGCAGTACTTC
TRBJ2-1 many - TRBV3-2 CASSRRQGDEQFF TGTGCCAGCAGCCGTCGACAGGGCGATGAGCAGTTCTTC
TRBJ2-1 once - TRBV5-8 CGSGISSTGDEQFF TGTGGCAGCGGAATCTCCTCGACGGGTGATGAGCAGTTCTTC
TRBJ2-7 many - TRBV4-1 CASSQEQATTYEQYF TGCGCCAGCAGCCAAGAACAAGCGACGACCTACGAGCAGTACTTC